Below are 30 T cell receptor beta chains sequenced from a single sample in a study of T-cell reconstitution after alpha-beta-depleted transplantation in children. TCRbeta library preparation incorporated unique molecular identifiers. Using its own MiXCR run on the PCR reads, TCRdb lists one record per CDR3 protein. The sample contains about 540,000 distinct CDR3 sequences, roughly 30% of which appear only once. The specimen comprised PBMCs, sampled before TCRalphabeta/CD19-depleted stem cell transplant. These TCRs come from a boy under two years old with Wiskott-Aldrich syndrome, due to receive a stem cell transplant.

In DNA form, the CDR3 reads TGTGCCAGCAGCTTACGCTCCGGACTAGCGTTGCATGAGCAGTTCTTC. Translated: CASSLRSGLALHEQFF. The chain links TRBV7-8 to TRBJ2-1, with 9 bases fitting TRBD2. This CDR3 region has 16 residues. The trim removed 2 bases at V and 8 bases at J, leaving 10 bases unmatched. Per germline, CDR1 SGHVS and CDR2 FQNEAQ.

This clonotype was seen a handful of times. The CDR3 nucleotides are TGCAGTGCTCCTGGTACCGGGAGACGCTACAATGAGCAGTTCTTC. This translates into CSAPGTGRRYNEQFF. J is TRBJ2-1 and V is TRBV20-1; possible D gene TRBD2, 6 bases. Trimming pared 5 bases from V and 3 bases from J, leaving 17 bases between. Germline CDR1 is DFQATT and CDR2 is SNEGSKA (reference sequence). The CDR3 extends over 15 amino acids.

The chain uses TRBV5-8 and TRBJ2-5; no reliable D call. V was trimmed by 2 bases and J by 4 bases, leaving 6 bases between them. Germline lookup yields CDR1 SGHTS and CDR2 YDEGEE. The CDR3 loop spans 12 amino acids. DNA for the CDR3: TGTGCCAGCAGCTTCTGGGCAGAGACCCAGTACTTC. It translates to CASSFWAETQYF.

The chain uses TRBV7-8 and TRBJ2-4, with D possibly TRBD2 on 5 matching bases. CDR1 is SGHVS and CDR2 is FQNEAQ in the germline V gene. V was trimmed by 6 bases and J by 2 bases, leaving 11 bases between them. The CDR3 covers 14 residues. CDR3 loop: CASSFTGTKNIQYF. The CDR3 DNA follows: TGTGCCAGCAGTTTTACCGGGACCAAAAACATTCAGTACTTC.

This clonotype was detected a few times. The chain carries TRBV12-3 or TRBV12-4 and TRBJ1-5; tentatively, D is TRBD1 (6 bases). V was clipped by 3 bases and J by 2 bases, with 14 bases between them. The CDR3 totals 16 residues. Here the CDR3 DNA reads TGTGCCAGCAGTTTCCAGGGGAGGAACGGCAATCAGCCCCAGCATTTT. Translation: CASSFQGRNGNQPQHF.

This clonotype occurred a few times. The chain uses TRBV5-1 and TRBJ2-1; the D gene is possibly TRBD2 (6 bases). The CDR3 covers 15 residues. Germline CDR1 SGHRS, CDR2 YFSETQ. Between the trimmed V and J ends, which lost 0 bases and 5 bases, there was a span of 12 bases. The CDR3 bases are TGCGCCAGCAGCTTGGCCTTCGGGGGTAACAATGAGCAGTTCTTC. It specifies CASSLAFGGNNEQFF.

This clonotype was seen a few times. The J gene is TRBJ2-1, the V gene TRBV7-3; 7 nucleotides align to TRBD2. CDR3 length: 15 amino acids. Germline values: CDR1 SGHTA, CDR2 FQGTGA. Trimming removed 5 bases from V and 2 bases from J; junction bases left unmatched: 6. CDR3 nucleotides: TGTGCCAGCAGCCCCTCCCGGGAGGCCTACAATGAGCAGTTCTTC. It is translated as CASSPSREAYNEQFF. The full variable domain, rest sourced from reference TRBV7-3 and TRBJ2-1, is GAGVSQTPSNKVTEKGKYVELRCDPISGHTALYWYRQSLGQGPEFLIYFQGTGAADDSGLPNDRFFAVRPEGSVSTLKIQRTERGDSAVYLCASSPSREAYNEQFFGPGTRLTVL.

This clonotype occurred a few times. The chain carries TRBV4-1 and TRBJ2-7, with 7 nucleotides matching TRBD2. This CDR3 is built from 15 residues. The ends lost 0 bases at V and 7 bases at J; junction bases unmatched: 9. Germline CDR1 and CDR2: MGHRA and YSYEKL. The CDR3 loop is CASSQDLGWGGEQYF. In DNA form, the CDR3 reads TGCGCCAGCAGCCAAGATTTAGGTTGGGGGGGTGAGCAGTACTTC.

The rearrangement links TRBV29-1 to TRBJ2-1; D may be TRBD1 (6 bases). CDR3 length: 15 amino acids. CDR1 is SQVTM, CDR2 ANQGSEA, per germline. V gave up 6 bases and J gave up 4 bases, with 19 bases separating them. This CDR3 reads CSVAGVWETYNEQFF. The CDR3, as DNA: TGCAGCGTGGCAGGGGTTTGGGAGACTTACAATGAGCAGTTCTTC.

This clonotype was seen just once. The genes are TRBV20-1 and TRBJ1-1; possible D gene TRBD1, 5 bases. The CDR3 length is 15 residues. V was trimmed by 2 bases and J by 1 base, leaving 14 bases between them. CDR1 and CDR2 (germline): DFQATT, SNEGSKA (reference sequence). The CDR3 loop is CSARLSGWGNTEAFF. CDR3 in DNA: TGCAGTGCTAGACTCTCAGGGTGGGGGAACACTGAAGCTTTCTTT.

The rearrangement uses TRBV12-3 or TRBV12-4 and TRBJ2-5; 12 bases match TRBD1. The CDR3 is made up of 14 amino acids. Trimming took 4 bases from V and 7 from J; bases not matched to a gene: 4. CDR3 DNA sequence: TGTGCCAGCAGTTCGGGACAGGGGGCGACGACCCAGTACTTC. Translation gives CASSSGQGATTQYF.

This clonotype showed up just a few times. The chain's CDR3 is CSASVGTEQFF. Here the CDR3 DNA reads TGCAGTGCTAGTGTCGGAACTGAGCAGTTCTTC. The gene calls are TRBV20-1 and TRBJ2-1; no reliable D call. Trimming took off 3 bases at V and 9 bases at J, with 9 bases between the two ends. This CDR3 has 11 residues. Per the germline V gene, CDR1 is DFQATT and CDR2 is SNEGSKA (reference sequence).

CDR3 in amino acids: CASSRGRGLYEQYF. The CDR3 DNA sequence: TGCGCCAGCAGCCGCGGGAGGGGCCTTTACGAGCAGTACTTC. The chain uses TRBV5-1 and TRBJ2-7, with 9 bases matching TRBD2. The germline gives CDR1 SGHRS, CDR2 YFSETQ. The J segment lost 4 bases and the V segment lost 4 bases, leaving 6 bases of the junction unmatched. The CDR3 totals 14 residues.

A few counts support this clonotype. This sequence joins TRBV20-1 and TRBJ2-2, with D possibly being TRBD2 (6 bases). Germline CDR1 is DFQATT and CDR2 is SNEGSKA (reference sequence). The CDR3 extends over 12 amino acids. V dropped 6 bases and J dropped 1 base, with 6 bases sitting between them. This CDR3 is CSAGGNTGELFF. The CDR3 DNA sequence: TGCAGTGCGGGGGGGAACACCGGGGAGCTGTTTTTT.

Only a few counts were recorded for this clonotype. The chain employs TRBV24-1 and TRBJ2-2; 10 bases line up with TRBD1. Germline V gene sequence: CDR1 KGHDR, CDR2 SFDVKD. Losses at the gene ends were 2 bases for V and 7 bases for J; bases not matched to a gene: 6. The CDR3 is 16 amino acids. CDR3 amino acids: CATSDSGTGAFGELFF. Written as DNA, the CDR3 is TGTGCCACCAGTGATTCCGGGACAGGGGCCTTCGGGGAGCTGTTTTTT.

The genes are TRBV3-1 and TRBJ2-1, with TRBD2 identical over 7 bases. V trimming: 3 bases; J trimming: 4 bases; junction bases outside the gene matches: 9. This CDR3 has 16 residues. In germline, CDR1 is LGHDT, CDR2 YNNKEL (reference sequence). Here the CDR3 DNA reads TGTGCCAGCAGCCATTTCGCTAGCGGCCTATACAATGAGCAGTTCTTC. This gives the protein CASSHFASGLYNEQFF.

The chain has TRBV28 and TRBJ2-3; 11 bases align to TRBD2. The trim removed 6 bases at V and 7 bases at J, leaving 6 bases unmatched. The CDR3 sequence is 14 residues long. CDR1 is MDHEN and CDR2 is SYDVKM in the germline V gene. CDR3 sequence reads: CASRTSGTWNTQYF. The CDR3 nucleotides are TGTGCCAGCAGGACTAGCGGGACGTGGAATACGCAGTATTTT.

This rearrangement joins TRBV29-1 to TRBJ2-5, with 7 bases lining up with TRBD2. CDR3 size: 15 residues. Losses at the gene ends were 6 bases for V and 0 bases for J; bases not matched to a gene: 10. Germline lookup yields CDR1 SQVTM and CDR2 ANQGSEA. CDR3 region: CSVLRDYRYQETQYF. The CDR3, as DNA: TGCAGCGTACTCCGGGACTACCGATACCAAGAGACCCAGTACTTC.

This clonotype was recorded a few times. This rearrangement joins TRBV20-1 to TRBJ2-3; D call uncertain. Germline CDR1 reads DFQATT; CDR2 reads SNEGSKA (reference sequence). CDR3 length: 14 residues. The ends were cut back, 6 bases at V and 0 bases at J, with 13 bases in the middle. CDR3 amino acids: CSAPRSFSTDTQYF. In DNA, the CDR3 is TGCAGTGCCCCAAGAAGTTTTAGCACAGATACGCAGTATTTT.

The chain has TRBV4-2 and TRBJ2-5; 8 nucleotides line up with TRBD1. The CDR3 has 15 residues. V lost 4 bases, J lost 5 bases, and 9 bases stayed unmatched. Germline CDR1 LGHNA, CDR2 YNFKEQ. In nucleotides, the CDR3 is TGTGCCAGCAGCCGAAAACAGGGGGTTGGGGAGACCCAGTACTTC. This codes for CASSRKQGVGETQYF.

The V call is TRBV5-6, the J call TRBJ2-5; 10 bases fit TRBD2. Germline trimming cut 5 bases from V and 2 bases from J; bases unmatched to any gene: 12. CDR1 is SGHDT and CDR2 is YYEEEE in the germline V gene. This CDR3 is 17 amino acids long. This chain's CDR3 is CASRREGTSVLQETQYF. The CDR3 nucleotides are TGTGCCAGCAGAAGGGAGGGGACTAGCGTTCTGCAAGAGACCCAGTACTTC.

The CDR3 spells CASSYGVQGLAKNIQYF. CDR3 DNA sequence: TGTGCCAGCAGTTACGGGGTCCAGGGACTAGCCAAAAACATTCAGTACTTC. J is TRBJ2-4 and V is TRBV12-3 or TRBV12-4; perhaps TRBD2 as D (6 bases). The ends were cut back, 4 bases at V and 0 bases at J, with 16 bases in the middle. The CDR3 extends over 17 amino acids.

This clonotype was detected only a few times. V is TRBV3-1 and J is TRBJ2-1; 8 nucleotides align to TRBD2. The CDR3 covers 15 residues. Trimming at V came to 6 bases and at J to 4 bases, leaving 8 bases not matched to a gene. Germline CDR1 is LGHDT and CDR2 is YNNKEL (reference sequence). This CDR3 is CASSLSGSEYNEQFF. In DNA form, the CDR3 reads TGTGCCAGCAGTCTAAGCGGGAGTGAGTACAATGAGCAGTTCTTC.

A note on this clonotype: An end of the junction differs from the germline gene, which may be a read error. The genes are TRBV12-3 or TRBV12-4 and TRBJ2-7; 10 nucleotides agree with TRBD2. The CDR3 length is 19 residues. The CDR3 DNA is TGTACCAGCAGTTTAAGAGGCCTAGCGGGAGCCCAAGTGACATACGAGCAGTACTTC. Its protein is CTSSLRGLAGAQVTYEQYF.

This clonotype was seen only a few times. This rearrangement joins TRBV5-1 to TRBJ2-1; D unclear. CDR3 length: 15 amino acids. The germline V gene has CDR1 SGHRS and CDR2 YFSETQ. Trimming removed 7 bases at V and 0 bases at J, with 14 bases between. CDR3 nucleotide sequence: TGCGCCAGCGAATTGTTTCCGAGCTCCTACAATGAGCAGTTCTTC. Protein product: CASELFPSSYNEQFF.

The V call is TRBV20-1, the J call TRBJ2-1; TRBD1 is a possible D gene (6 bases). The CDR3 runs to 12 residues. Trimming stripped 3 bases from V and 8 bases from J, with 11 bases between. Per the germline V gene, CDR1 is DFQATT and CDR2 is SNEGSKA (reference sequence). The CDR3 nucleotides read TGCAGTGCTAGTTCCAGGGGCTATGAGCAGTTCTTC. Amino acid sequence: CSASSRGYEQFF.

CDR3 residues: CASSPGLAKETQYF. Here the CDR3 DNA reads TGTGCCAGCAGCCCTGGGCTAGCGAAAGAGACCCAGTACTTC. The chain has TRBV4-2 and TRBJ2-5; TRBD2 might be the D (6 bases). This CDR3 is built from 14 residues. Germline V gene data show CDR1 as LGHNA and CDR2 as YNFKEQ. V shed 4 bases and J shed 3 bases, with 12 bases lying between them.

The sample holds a few counts of this clonotype. The V and J genes are TRBV12-3 or TRBV12-4 and TRBJ2-1, with D possibly called TRBD1 or TRBD2 (5 bases each). The CDR3 is made up of 15 amino acids. V was clipped by 3 bases and J by 3 bases, with 12 bases between them. The CDR3 loop reads CASSFTGTVYNEQFF. DNA of the CDR3: TGTGCCAGCAGTTTTACCGGGACCGTCTACAATGAGCAGTTCTTC.

V is TRBV27 and J is TRBJ2-5; the D gene is possibly TRBD2 (6 bases). The CDR3 sequence is 13 residues long. The V and J ends lost 3 bases and 7 bases respectively, with 12 bases between them. Germline lookup yields CDR1 MNHEY and CDR2 SMNVEV (reference sequence). CDR3 in DNA: TGTGCCAGCAGTTTTGCAGGGAGGTCGACCCAGTACTTC. Translated: CASSFAGRSTQYF.

The chain couples TRBV7-3 to TRBJ2-3, with unresolved D. The CDR3 extends over 13 amino acids. V lost 1 base to trimming and J lost 6 bases, with 8 bases between them. The germline gives CDR1 SGHTA, CDR2 FQGTGA. In nucleotides, the CDR3 is TGTGCCAGCAGCTTAAAGGGCGATGATACGCAGTATTTT. Translation: CASSLKGDDTQYF.